Shown below are 27 T cell receptor beta chains from a single sample sequenced in a study of identical twins. TCRdb re-called the 5' RACE reads with MiXCR, one entry per CDR3 protein. This table has 420,000 or so distinct CDR3 sequences, less than 20% appearing once. Sequenced material: naive T cells sorted from blood. The receptors shown here come from a man aged 50-59 years in good health.

This clonotype came up many times. The V gene is TRBV5-1, the J gene TRBJ2-5; D possibly matches TRBD1 or TRBD2 (5 bases each). Per germline, CDR1 SGHRS and CDR2 YFSETQ. V was cut by 4 bases and J by 0 bases, with 13 bases left in between. This CDR3 is 15 amino acids long. The CDR3 protein is CASSLRDGDQETQYF. The CDR3 DNA sequence: TGCGCCAGCAGCCTGAGGGACGGAGACCAAGAGACCCAGTACTTC.

The chain links TRBV6-1 to TRBJ2-7; no clear D. Germline CDR1 and CDR2: MNHNS and SASEGT. V lost 4 bases and J 0 bases, leaving 10 bases between the germline ends. The CDR3 has 14 amino acids. The CDR3 loop reads CASSAAMNSYEQYF. In DNA form, the CDR3 reads TGTGCCAGCAGTGCTGCAATGAACTCCTACGAGCAGTACTTC.

This clonotype was picked up a small number of times. CDR3 protein: CASSQGLGSGGELFF. The DNA for the CDR3 is TGCGCCAGCAGCCAGGGACTAGGAAGTGGCGGGGAGCTGTTTTTT. This rearrangement joins TRBV4-3 to TRBJ2-2, with 8 bases fitting TRBD2. Germline trimming cut 3 bases from V and 7 bases from J; bases unmatched to any gene: 7. This CDR3 comprises 15 residues. From germline, CDR1 is LGHNA and CDR2 YSLEER.

The rearrangement links TRBV9 to TRBJ2-5; D remains ambiguous. CDR1 is SGDLS, CDR2 YYNGEE, per germline. The CDR3 contains 15 residues. Trimming left V 4 bases short and J 2 bases short, with 15 bases between. The DNA of the CDR3 is TGTGCCAGCAGCCCCCGTCCGACGGTTCAAGAGACCCAGTACTTC. This encodes CASSPRPTVQETQYF.

This clonotype was seen ten or more times. The chain combines TRBV7-2 with TRBJ2-1, with TRBD1 matching over 8 bases. The V gene's germline CDR1 is SGHTA and CDR2 FQGNSA. Germline trimming cut 4 bases from V and 0 bases from J; bases unmatched to any gene: 5. The CDR3 totals 16 residues. The CDR3 is CASSSRQGSSYNEQFF. The CDR3 nucleotides read TGTGCCAGCAGCTCCCGACAGGGGAGCTCCTACAATGAGCAGTTCTTC.

This clonotype came up many times. This chain connects TRBV9 to TRBJ2-7; perhaps TRBD2 as D (5 bases). This CDR3 region has 16 residues. Germline V gene sequence: CDR1 SGDLS, CDR2 YYNGEE. V lost 3 bases and J lost 2, with 18 bases in between. The CDR3, as DNA: TGTGCCAGCAGCGCCTCCCCTAGCCGTGCCACCTACGAGCAGTACTTC. Protein sequence: CASSASPSRATYEQYF. Full variable domain (missing parts from reference TRBV9 and TRBJ2-7): DSGVTQTPKHLITATGQRVTLRCSPRSGDLSVYWYQQSLDQGLQFLIQYYNGEERAKGNILERFSAQQFPDLHSELNLSSLELGDSALYFCASSASPSRATYEQYFGPGTRLTVT.

Turning to this clonotype: A read error may be the cause here, since a much bigger clone is one base away. The V gene is TRBV7-2, the J gene TRBJ2-3; maybe TRBD1 (5 bases). Per germline, CDR1 SGHTA and CDR2 FQGNSA. The length of the CDR3 is 15 residues. CDR3 coding DNA: TGTGCCGGCAGCACCTTAGGGGATAACACAGATACGCAGTATTTT. The encoded protein is CAGSTLGDNTDTQYF.

This clonotype was detected only a few times. The gene calls are TRBV9 and TRBJ2-5, with TRBD2 as a possible D gene (5 bases). The CDR3 consists of 15 residues. The germline V and J ends were trimmed by 0 bases and 0 bases, with 9 bases remaining between them. Looked up from germline, CDR1 is SGDLS and CDR2 is YYNGEE. DNA for the CDR3: TGTGCCAGCAGCGTAGCTACCGGGAACCAAGAGACCCAGTACTTC. Its protein is CASSVATGNQETQYF.

The rearrangement uses TRBV9 and TRBJ2-5; tentatively, D is TRBD1 or TRBD2 (6 bases each). CDR1 is SGDLS and CDR2 is YYNGEE in the germline V gene. V was clipped by 1 base and J by 5 bases, with 15 bases between them. CDR3 length: 15 amino acids. CDR3 residues: CASSVQGGLGETQYF. The CDR3 bases are TGTGCCAGCAGCGTACAAGGGGGGCTCGGGGAGACCCAGTACTTC. Drawing the rest from reference TRBV9 and TRBJ2-5, the complete variable domain is DSGVTQTPKHLITATGQRVTLRCSPRSGDLSVYWYQQSLDQGLQFLIQYYNGEERAKGNILERFSAQQFPDLHSELNLSSLELGDSALYFCASSVQGGLGETQYFGPGTRLLVL.

This clonotype was recorded at least ten times. The chain is built from TRBV7-2 and TRBJ2-5, with D hard to call. Germline V gene sequence: CDR1 SGHTA, CDR2 FQGNSA. The CDR3 is 13 residues long. V lost 3 bases, J lost 2 bases, and 7 bases lay in between. CDR3 bases: TGTGCCAGCAGCTTGAGGCGACAAGAGACCCAGTACTTC. Protein product: CASSLRRQETQYF.

The rearrangement links TRBV6-1 to TRBJ2-7, with D unresolved. Trimming shortened V by 5 bases and J by 6 bases, and 14 bases separated the two germline ends. Germline values: CDR1 MNHNS, CDR2 SASEGT. The length of the CDR3 is 13 residues. In DNA form, the CDR3 reads TGTGCCAGCAGTCTCTCCCCAAGGTCCGAGCAGTACTTC. Its protein is CASSLSPRSEQYF.

J is TRBJ1-5 and V is TRBV18; D remains ambiguous. Trimming stripped 8 bases from V and 1 base from J, with 6 bases between. The CDR3 runs to 12 residues. Per germline, CDR1 KGHSH and CDR2 LQKENI. This CDR3 reads CASAESNQPQHF. The CDR3 region has the DNA TGTGCCAGCGCAGAGAGCAATCAGCCCCAGCATTTT.

This clonotype was observed a few times. V usage is TRBV24-1 and J usage is TRBJ2-2; D unresolved. Trimming stripped 1 base from V and 4 bases from J, with 6 bases between. The CDR3 has 14 residues. Germline CDR1 and CDR2: KGHDR and SFDVKD. The CDR3 nucleotides are TGTGCCACCAGTGATTTACAGACCACCGGGGAGCTGTTTTTT. Protein product: CATSDLQTTGELFF.

This chain uses TRBV5-8 with TRBJ1-5; possible D gene TRBD1, 5 bases. The CDR3 runs to 15 residues. V was clipped by 5 bases and J by 1 base, with 13 bases between them. Germline assignment: CDR1 SGHTS and CDR2 YDEGEE. Written as DNA, the CDR3 is TGTGCCAGCAGTCGGAAGGGGTTGAGCAATCAGCCCCAGCATTTT. It codes for CASSRKGLSNQPQHF. Together with reference TRBV5-8 and TRBJ1-5, the CDR3 gives the full variable domain: EAGVTQSPTHLIKTRGQQATLRCSPISGHTSVYWYQQALGLGLQFLLWYDEGEERNRGNFPPRFSGRQFPNYSSELNVNALELEDSALYLCASSRKGLSNQPQHFGDGTRLSIL.

The CDR3: CASSLVGQWGSYEQYF. CDR3 sequence (DNA): TGTGCCAGCAGCTTAGTGGGCCAGTGGGGATCCTACGAGCAGTACTTC. This rearrangement joins TRBV7-2 to TRBJ2-7; no clear D. The germline V gene encodes CDR1 SGHTA and CDR2 FQGNSA. Trimming took 1 base from V and 1 from J, leaving 14 bases between them. The CDR3 has 16 residues.

This rearrangement joins TRBV9 to TRBJ2-5; D possibly matches TRBD1 or TRBD2 (6 bases each). This CDR3 has 15 residues. V was clipped by 4 bases and J by 6 bases, with 19 bases between them. Per the germline V gene, CDR1 is SGDLS and CDR2 is YYNGEE. CDR3 bases: TGTGCCAGCAGCTGGGGGGCGGACCCCACCCAGACCCAGTACTTC. Its translation: CASSWGADPTQTQYF. Together with reference TRBV9 and TRBJ2-5, the CDR3 gives the full variable domain: DSGVTQTPKHLITATGQRVTLRCSPRSGDLSVYWYQQSLDQGLQFLIQYYNGEERAKGNILERFSAQQFPDLHSELNLSSLELGDSALYFCASSWGADPTQTQYFGPGTRLLVL.

This clonotype was seen many times. The rearrangement uses TRBV5-1 and TRBJ1-1; possibly TRBD1 for D (6 bases). V was pared by 0 bases and J by 5 bases, with 14 bases between. Germline V gene lookup returns CDR1 SGHRS and CDR2 YFSETQ. The CDR3 is made up of 15 amino acids. The CDR3 sequence is CASSLGRGAWTEAFF. The CDR3 nucleotides read TGCGCCAGCAGCTTGGGAAGGGGGGCGTGGACTGAAGCTTTCTTT. The variable domain in full, completed from reference TRBV5-1 and TRBJ1-1, reads KAGVTQTPRYLIKTRGQQVTLSCSPISGHRSVSWYQQTPGQGLQFLFEYFSETQRNKGNFPGRFSGRQFSNSRSEMNVSTLELGDSALYLCASSLGRGAWTEAFFGQGTRLTVV.

This clonotype was detected ten times or more. The rearrangement uses TRBV20-1 and TRBJ2-7; 8 bases are a match to TRBD1. The CDR3 extends over 14 amino acids. V dropped 4 bases and J dropped 6; count of bases not matched to a gene: 11. Germline V gene data show CDR1 as DFQATT and CDR2 as SNEGSKA (reference sequence). The DNA for the CDR3 is TGCAGTGCTAACCCCGGACAGGGATCGGGCGAGCAGTACTTC. Translating gives CSANPGQGSGEQYF.

The table lists this clonotype with a few counts. The chain is built from TRBV12-3 or TRBV12-4 and TRBJ1-1; D possibly corresponds to TRBD1 (5 bases). V was trimmed by 5 bases and J by 4 bases, leaving 11 bases between them. This CDR3 region has 13 residues. The CDR3, as DNA: TGTGCCAGCAGTCGCAGACAGCGCACTGAAGCTTTCTTT. This codes for CASSRRQRTEAFF.

This clonotype was recorded a few times. The V gene is TRBV20-1, the J gene TRBJ2-1, with D possibly TRBD1 on 6 matching bases. The ends were cut back, 6 bases at V and 6 bases at J, with 12 bases in the middle. The CDR3 consists of 12 residues. CDR1 and CDR2 (germline): DFQATT, SNEGSKA (reference sequence). The CDR3 DNA reads TGCAGTGCCGCAGGGGTGCTCAATGAGCAGTTCTTC. Translating it yields CSAAGVLNEQFF.

V gene TRBV7-3 combines with J gene TRBJ2-6; D possibly corresponds to TRBD1 (7 bases). CDR3 length: 17 amino acids. Germline values: CDR1 SGHTA, CDR2 FQGTGA. The V and J ends lost 1 base and 2 bases respectively, with 12 bases between them. CDR3 nucleotide sequence: TGTGCCAGCAGCTTAATCCCAGGGGGGACTGGGGCCAACGTCCTGACTTTC. Translating gives CASSLIPGGTGANVLTF. The full variable domain, completed using reference TRBV7-3 and TRBJ2-6, is GAGVSQTPSNKVTEKGKYVELRCDPISGHTALYWYRQSLGQGPEFLIYFQGTGAADDSGLPNDRFFAVRPEGSVSTLKIQRTERGDSAVYLCASSLIPGGTGANVLTFGAGSRLTVL.

This clonotype was seen ten or more times. This chain uses TRBV6-2 or TRBV6-3 with TRBJ1-6, with TRBD1 identical over 8 bases. V shed 11 bases, J shed 9 bases, and the junction held 9 bases outside the gene matches. The CDR3 consists of 13 residues. The germline gives CDR1 MNHEY, CDR2 SVGEGT. The CDR3, as DNA: TGTGCCGCAAGCAGGGGGCCGAGTTCACCCCTCCACTTT. Amino acid sequence: CAASRGPSSPLHF.

A few counts support this clonotype. The chain is built from TRBV5-1 and TRBJ2-1, with D possibly TRBD2 on 5 matching bases. CDR1 is SGHRS, CDR2 YFSETQ, per germline. V dropped 3 bases and J dropped 4 bases, with 20 bases sitting between them. This CDR3 has 17 residues. This CDR3 reads CASSSSGTRGIYNEQFF. DNA of the CDR3: TGCGCCAGCAGCTCCTCGGGTACCCGGGGTATTTACAATGAGCAGTTCTTC.

The chain employs TRBV10-3 and TRBJ2-3; 13 bases align to TRBD2. Trimming at V came to 4 bases and at J to 6 bases, leaving 7 bases not matched to a gene. Germline CDR1 is ENHRY and CDR2 is SYGVKD. This CDR3 has 16 amino acids. CDR3 sequence (DNA): TGTGCCATCAGTGGAAGACTAGCGGGAGGAGGCGATACGCAGTATTTT. Its protein is CAISGRLAGGGDTQYF.

This clonotype was seen many times. The V call is TRBV2, the J call TRBJ1-1; D is unresolved. Germline V lookup: CDR1 SNHLY, CDR2 FYNNEI. The CDR3 is 14 residues long. Trimming took off 6 bases at V and 3 bases at J, with 14 bases between the two ends. The CDR3 loop is CASSARAGYTEAFF. The CDR3 coding sequence is TGTGCCAGCAGCGCCCGAGCGGGCTACACTGAAGCTTTCTTT.

This clonotype was seen ten or more times. This chain uses TRBV7-9 with TRBJ2-3; D call uncertain. Trimming took 5 bases from V and 0 from J, leaving 12 bases between them. CDR1 is SEHNR and CDR2 is FQNEAQ in the germline V gene (reference sequence). This CDR3 has 15 residues. For the CDR3, the DNA is TGTGCCAGCAGCGCCTTATGGTTCAGCACAGATACGCAGTATTTT. This translates into CASSALWFSTDTQYF.

The chain is built from TRBV18 and TRBJ1-4; D ambiguous. The germline V gene has CDR1 KGHSH and CDR2 LQKENI. The CDR3 has 15 amino acids. Trimming took 5 bases from V and 3 from J, leaving 13 bases between them. In DNA, the CDR3 is TGTGCCAGCTCATCTTACACGGCTCCTAATGAAAAACTGTTTTTT. Translated: CASSSYTAPNEKLFF. The whole variable domain, filled in from reference TRBV18 and TRBJ1-4, reads NAGVMQNPRHLVRRRGQEARLRCSPMKGHSHVYWYRQLPEEGLKFMVYLQKENIIDESGMPKERFSAEFPKEGPSILRIQQVVRGDSAAYFCASSSYTAPNEKLFFGSGTQLSVL.